This T cell receptor (beta chain) was identified in a study of cytomegalovirus exposure and HLA in healthy donors. Notes on the study in general: An ancestry cluster, one associated with Asian ancestry, reportedly showed fewer N-insertions than the roughly 670-donor mean in a later analysis.

The PCR employed 60 Vbeta primers together with 13 Jbeta primers. TCRdb's copy holds only in-frame clones and misses some; the assay was immunoSEQ multiplex PCR. The sample carries around 100,000 clones, 65% recorded once. Germline lookup yields CDR1 MNHEY and CDR2 SMNVEV (reference sequence). V was cut by 3 bases and J by 5 bases, with 7 bases left in between. This CDR3 comprises 13 residues. Regarding this clone: Its antigen is as yet unknown.

The sequenced sample consisted of PBMCs. The receptor's source is a man aged 25 to 40 in good health and CMV-seropositive. The chain is built from TRBV27 and TRBJ2-2; no reliable D call. The CDR3 spells CASSLRGTGELFF. As DNA, the CDR3 is TGTGCCAGCAGTTTGCGCGGAACCGGGGAGCTGTTTTTT.